Sequencing of this T cell receptor (beta chain) was carried out in a study of Graves' ophthalmopathy and Graves' hyperthyroidism. The V gene lost 0 bases and the J gene lost 4 bases, with 9 bases spanning the gap. CDR1 and CDR2 from the germline V gene are LNHNV and YYDKDF (reference sequence). This CDR3 has 14 residues. The sequenced template was RNA, covering the TCR beta CDR3 region. HTBI primers were employed in first-round RT-PCR, then a second-round multiplex PCR followed. TCRdb recomputed calls from the multiplex PCR reads with MiXCR, one row per CDR3 protein. This sample yields more than 150,000 distinct CDR3 sequences, of which more than 30% are seen a single time; approximately 6.3% belongs to the top ten. This clonotype was counted at least ten times.

The V and J genes are TRBV15 and TRBJ1-2; D is unclear. Source material: peripheral blood. The TCR comes from a woman aged 40 to 55 with Graves' ophthalmopathy. DNA for the CDR3: TGTGCCACCAGCAGAGATCTAACCCCCTATGGCTACACCTTC. Its protein is CATSRDLTPYGYTF.